The 24 T cell receptor beta chains reported below all come from one sample, sequenced in a study of cytomegalovirus exposure and HLA in healthy donors. Researchers ran the PCR with 60 Vbeta and 13 Jbeta primers. Profiling relied on immunoSEQ multiplex PCR, and the TCRdb table lists in-frame clones only, not all of them. This sample has some 150,000 clones; approximately 88% occur once, and the top ten carry around 1.6%. Specimen: PBMCs. All receptors derive from a woman aged 18-29 years in good health and CMV-seronegative.

The J gene is TRBJ2-7, the V gene TRBV28; D is possibly TRBD2 (5 bases). The length of the CDR3 is 12 residues. Trimming pared 6 bases from V and 6 bases from J, leaving 12 bases between. Per the germline V gene, CDR1 is MDHEN and CDR2 is SYDVKM. The CDR3 sequence is CASRSWAGEQYF. CDR3 DNA: TGTGCCAGCAGGTCCTGGGCGGGCGAGCAGTACTTC. Based on the CDR3 plus reference TRBV28 and TRBJ2-7, the full variable domain is DVKVTQSSRYLVKRTGEKVFLECVQDMDHENMFWYRQDPGLGLRLIYFSYDVKMKEKGDIPEGYSVSREKKERFSLILESASTNQTSMYLCASRSWAGEQYFGPGTRLTVT.

The rearrangement links TRBV30 to TRBJ1-3; 8 bases match TRBD1. Germline V lookup: CDR1 GTSNPN, CDR2 SVGIG (reference sequence). CDR3 length equals 14 residues. Trimming removed 3 bases from V and 2 bases from J; junction bases left unmatched: 3. CDR3 sequence reads: CAWRSGGPGNTIYF. CDR3 bases: TGTGCCTGGAGATCAGGGGGCCCTGGAAACACCATATATTTT.

J is TRBJ2-1 and V is TRBV15; the match to TRBD1 covers 7 bases. The V gene's germline CDR1 is LNHNV and CDR2 YYDKDF (reference sequence). The junction had 4 bases not matched to a gene; V was cut back by 0 bases and J by 2 bases. The length of the CDR3 is 16 residues. The CDR3 nucleotides read TGTGCCACCAGCAGAGATGCAGGGGGTGCCTACAATGAGCAGTTCTTC. Translating it yields CATSRDAGGAYNEQFF.

V gene TRBV13 combines with J gene TRBJ2-7; D is possibly TRBD1 (5 bases). Germline V gene data show CDR1 as PRHDT and CDR2 as FYEKMQ (reference sequence). V lost 6 bases, J lost 3 bases, and 12 bases lay in between. CDR3 size: 13 residues. The CDR3: CASSEPTGYEQYF. The DNA of the CDR3 is TGTGCCAGCAGTGAGCCTACAGGCTACGAGCAGTACTTC.

As regards this clone: A junction boundary mismatches the germline segment, possibly from a read error. The rearrangement joins TRBV5-1 to TRBJ2-6; maybe TRBD1 (5 bases). This CDR3 comprises 15 residues. Looked up from germline, CDR1 is SGHRS and CDR2 is YFSETQ. The CDR3 loop is CASSLEVSGANGLTF. Written as DNA, the CDR3 is TGCGCCAGCAGCTTGGAAGTCTCTGGGGCCAACGGCCTGACTTTC.

This clone was observed a handful of times. The chain has TRBV9 and TRBJ1-4; 9 bases match TRBD1. Germline V gene lookup returns CDR1 SGDLS and CDR2 YYNGEE. Unmatched junction bases numbered 8, after V lost 3 bases and J lost 11 bases. The CDR3 contains 14 residues. CDR3 coding DNA: TGTGCCAGCAGCGAGCGGACAGGGGAGGGCAAACTGTTTTTT. Its protein is CASSERTGEGKLFF.

This clone was seen a handful of times. This chain joins TRBV18 and TRBJ1-5, with D perhaps TRBD1 (6 bases). The V end lost 2 bases, the J end lost 1 base, and 9 bases lay between the germline ends. The CDR3 totals 15 residues. Germline assignment: CDR1 KGHSH and CDR2 LQKENI. The CDR3 sequence is CASSPSGHSNQPQHF. The CDR3 nucleotides read TGTGCCAGCTCACCATCGGGACACAGCAATCAGCCCCAGCATTTT.

The rearrangement uses TRBV18 and TRBJ2-5, with 7 bases lining up with TRBD2. The V segment lost 0 bases and the J segment 4 bases; nucleotides outside the gene matches: 5. Germline CDR1 is KGHSH and CDR2 is LQKENI. The CDR3 consists of 15 residues. CDR3 loop: CASSPPGGGRETQYF. The CDR3 DNA sequence: TGTGCCAGCTCACCACCTGGGGGGGGTCGAGAGACCCAGTACTTC.

The V call is TRBV2, the J call TRBJ2-7; 15 nucleotides line up with TRBD2. Germline-derived CDR1 and CDR2 are SNHLY and FYNNEI. The CDR3 contains 14 residues. V lost 6 bases to trimming and J lost 12 bases; unmatched junction nucleotides: 9. CDR3 loop: CASRPRTSGGVWYF. The CDR3 region has the DNA TGTGCCAGCAGACCAAGGACTAGCGGGGGGGTTTGGTACTTC. Full variable domain (remainder filled in from reference TRBV2 and TRBJ2-7): EPEVTQTPSHQVTQMGQEVILRCVPISNHLYFYWYRQILGQKVEFLVSFYNNEISEKSEIFDDQFSVERPDGSNFTLKIRSTKLEDSAMYFCASRPRTSGGVWYFGPGTRLTVT.

V is TRBV6-5 and J is TRBJ2-7; 7 bases align to TRBD2. Germline-derived CDR1 and CDR2 are MNHEY and SVGAGI. V lost 0 bases, J lost 0 bases, and 2 bases stayed unmatched. The CDR3 runs 15 residues. The CDR3 sequence is CASSYSGGDSYEQYF. CDR3 coding DNA: TGTGCCAGCAGTTACTCGGGGGGGGACTCCTACGAGCAGTACTTC.

The chain combines TRBV6-6 with TRBJ1-1; D uncertain. Germline V gives CDR1 MNHNY, CDR2 SVGAGI (reference sequence). The CDR3 has 12 residues. With 5 bases removed from V and 1 base from J, the gap between germline ends came to 5 bases. The CDR3: CASSRGNTEAFF. The CDR3 region has the DNA TGTGCCAGCAGTCGAGGGAACACTGAAGCTTTCTTT.

The rearrangement joins TRBV19 to TRBJ2-7, with D perhaps matching TRBD2 (6 bases). V lost 9 bases to trimming and J lost 0 bases, with 21 bases between them. Germline V gene lookup returns CDR1 LNHDA and CDR2 SQIVND (reference sequence). The CDR3 is 16 amino acids. Here the CDR3 DNA reads TGTGCCAGCCGCCGGGAACATCGGGGGAGCTCCTACGAGCAGTACTTC. Residues: CASRREHRGSSYEQYF.

The chain joins TRBV11-3 to TRBJ2-1; TRBD1 matches 8 bases. The CDR3 totals 17 residues. V lost 3 bases and J lost 10; bases outside the gene matches: 17. CDR1 is SGHNT, CDR2 YENEEA, per germline. DNA of the CDR3: TGTGCCAGCAGCTTCGAGCCTTGGACAGGGAGGTCGTACGAGCAGTTCTTC. Its translation: CASSFEPWTGRSYEQFF.

This clone was found a few times. The chain carries TRBV6-1 and TRBJ2-1; 7 bases fit TRBD1. The CDR3 runs to 15 residues. The V and J ends lost 6 bases and 6 bases, in that order; junction bases with no gene match: 11. Looked up from germline, CDR1 is MNHNS and CDR2 is SASEGT. CDR3 DNA: TGTGCCAGCAGGGGACAGACGACCTTTAGCAATGAGCAGTTCTTC. Translated, it gives CASRGQTTFSNEQFF.

The chain combines TRBV11-3 with TRBJ2-2; TRBD2 matches 11 bases. The V segment lost 7 bases and the J segment 0 bases; nucleotides outside the gene matches: 1. Germline assignment: CDR1 SGHNT and CDR2 YENEEA. CDR3 length equals 15 residues. The CDR3 nucleotides are TGTGCCAGCAAGACTAGCGGGGCGAACACCGGGGAGCTGTTTTTT. Translation: CASKTSGANTGELFF.

The gene calls are TRBV30 and TRBJ1-3; tentative D call: TRBD1 (6 bases). Germline values: CDR1 GTSNPN, CDR2 SVGIG (reference sequence). Trimming cost V 5 bases and J 1 base, with 9 bases left between them. This CDR3 is built from 13 residues. In DNA form, the CDR3 reads TGTGCCTGGGATACAGGGTCTGGAAACACCATATATTTT. It yields the protein CAWDTGSGNTIYF.

V gene TRBV9 combines with J gene TRBJ2-7; maybe TRBD1 (6 bases). The V gene lost 3 bases and the J gene lost 3 bases, with 13 bases spanning the gap. CDR1 and CDR2 from the germline V gene are SGDLS and YYNGEE. This CDR3 comprises 14 residues. CDR3 in amino acids: CASSASGDVYEQYF. For the CDR3, the DNA is TGTGCCAGCAGCGCTTCAGGGGACGTCTACGAGCAGTACTTC. Using reference TRBV9 and TRBJ2-7 for the parts outside the CDR3, the full variable domain is DSGVTQTPKHLITATGQRVTLRCSPRSGDLSVYWYQQSLDQGLQFLIQYYNGEERAKGNILERFSAQQFPDLHSELNLSSLELGDSALYFCASSASGDVYEQYFGPGTRLTVT.

The chain couples TRBV5-4 to TRBJ1-1, with D possibly matching TRBD1 (6 bases). This CDR3 is 15 amino acids long. Trimming left V 4 bases short and J 0 bases short, with 13 bases between. CDR1 is SGHNT and CDR2 is YYREEE in the germline V gene (reference sequence). CDR3 residues: CASSKETGMNTEAFF. Written as DNA, the CDR3 is TGTGCCAGCAGCAAGGAAACAGGGATGAACACTGAAGCTTTCTTT.

The chain has TRBV6-5 and TRBJ2-3; D gene unclear. The V end lost 0 bases, the J end lost 1 base, and 8 bases lay between the germline ends. The CDR3 totals 15 residues. The germline CDR1 and CDR2 sequences are MNHEY and SVGAGI. In DNA form, the CDR3 reads TGTGCCAGCAGTTACTCGAGGTCGGGCACAGATACGCAGTATTTT. Amino acids: CASSYSRSGTDTQYF.

This clone has a single count. The chain has TRBV18 and TRBJ1-5; a weak D match, TRBD1 (6 bases). The germline CDR1 and CDR2 sequences are KGHSH and LQKENI. V lost 5 bases to trimming and J lost 5 bases, with 13 bases between them. The CDR3 consists of 14 residues. CDR3 DNA: TGTGCCAGCTCAAACGGGGGGCGGGATCAGCCCCAGCATTTT. Translation: CASSNGGRDQPQHF.

The chain uses TRBV4-1 and TRBJ2-1, with TRBD2 matching 8 bases. CDR1 is MGHRA and CDR2 is YSYEKL in the germline V gene. This CDR3 region has 15 residues. The V and J ends lost 0 bases and 8 bases, in that order; junction bases with no gene match: 6. This chain's CDR3 is CASSQEPAGVDEQFF. The CDR3 bases are TGCGCCAGCAGCCAAGAACCAGCGGGGGTGGATGAGCAGTTCTTC.

The V and J genes are TRBV5-4 and TRBJ1-5; 7 bases line up with TRBD1. The CDR3 runs 15 residues. J was trimmed by 2 bases and V by 4 bases; bases with no gene match: 6. CDR1 is SGHNT, CDR2 YYREEE, per germline (reference sequence). CDR3 amino acids: CASSAGGRGNQPQHF. CDR3 DNA sequence: TGTGCCAGCAGCGCAGGGGGAAGGGGCAATCAGCCCCAGCATTTT. The variable domain in full, with the rest retrieved from reference TRBV5-4 and TRBJ1-5, is ETGVTQSPTHLIKTRGQQVTLRCSSQSGHNTVSWYQQALGQGPQFIFQYYREEENGRGNFPPRFSGLQFPNYSSELNVNALELDDSALYLCASSAGGRGNQPQHFGDGTRLSIL.

The chain uses TRBV2 and TRBJ1-2; D unresolved. The V end was cut by 5 bases, the J end by 3 bases, with 10 bases between. CDR3 length: 13 residues. Germline V CDR1 and CDR2: SNHLY, FYNNEI. The CDR3 DNA reads as TGTGCCAGCAGTATCAACGGGTACTATGGCTACACCTTC. This gives the protein CASSINGYYGYTF. Together with reference TRBV2 and TRBJ1-2, the CDR3 gives the full variable domain: EPEVTQTPSHQVTQMGQEVILRCVPISNHLYFYWYRQILGQKVEFLVSFYNNEISEKSEIFDDQFSVERPDGSNFTLKIRSTKLEDSAMYFCASSINGYYGYTFGSGTRLTVV.

This clone occurred once. This rearrangement joins TRBV19 to TRBJ1-1, with 7 nucleotides matching TRBD1. The CDR3 spans 14 residues. V shed 5 bases, J shed 1 base, and the junction held 4 bases outside the gene matches. Looked up from germline, CDR1 is LNHDA and CDR2 is SQIVND (reference sequence). This CDR3 reads CASSSRTGNTEAFF. CDR3 coding DNA: TGTGCCAGTAGTTCCAGGACAGGGAACACTGAAGCTTTCTTT.